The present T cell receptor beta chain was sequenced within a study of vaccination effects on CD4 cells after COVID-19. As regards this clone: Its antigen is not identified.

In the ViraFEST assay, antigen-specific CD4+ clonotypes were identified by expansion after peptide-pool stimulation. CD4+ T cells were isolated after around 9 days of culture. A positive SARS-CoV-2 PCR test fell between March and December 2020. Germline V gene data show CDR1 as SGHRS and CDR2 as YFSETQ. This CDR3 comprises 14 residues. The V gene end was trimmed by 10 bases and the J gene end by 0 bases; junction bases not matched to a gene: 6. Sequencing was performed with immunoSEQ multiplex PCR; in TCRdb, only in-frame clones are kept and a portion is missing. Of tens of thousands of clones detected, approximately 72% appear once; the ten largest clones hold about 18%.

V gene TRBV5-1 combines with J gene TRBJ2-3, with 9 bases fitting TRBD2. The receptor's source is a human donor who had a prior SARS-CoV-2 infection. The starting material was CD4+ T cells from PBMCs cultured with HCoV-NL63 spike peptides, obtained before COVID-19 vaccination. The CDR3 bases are TGCGCCGGGAGACTAGCGGAGAGCACAGATACGCAGTATTTT. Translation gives CAGRLAESTDTQYF.